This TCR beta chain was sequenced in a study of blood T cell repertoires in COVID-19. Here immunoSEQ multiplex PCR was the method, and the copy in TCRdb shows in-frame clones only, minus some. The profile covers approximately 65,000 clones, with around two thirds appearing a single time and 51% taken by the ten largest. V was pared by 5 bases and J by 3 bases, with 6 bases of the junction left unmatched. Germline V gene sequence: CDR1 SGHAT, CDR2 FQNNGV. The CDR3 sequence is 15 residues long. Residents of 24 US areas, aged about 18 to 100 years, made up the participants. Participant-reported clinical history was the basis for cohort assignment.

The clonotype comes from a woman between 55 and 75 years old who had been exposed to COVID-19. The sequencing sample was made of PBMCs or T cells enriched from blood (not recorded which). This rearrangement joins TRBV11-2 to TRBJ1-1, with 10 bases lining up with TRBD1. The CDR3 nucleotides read TGTGCCAGCAGCCCGGGACAGGGGCTGGACACTGAAGCTTTCTTT. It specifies CASSPGQGLDTEAFF.